The T cell receptor beta chain described here comes from a study of OX40 agonist ivuxolimab in advanced cancers. On the study more broadly: Clinicians treated patients with ivuxolimab, an agonistic anti-OX40 (CD134) antibody. Melanoma, hepatocellular carcinoma, head and neck or renal cell cancer occurred in dose-escalation patients.

V lost 5 bases and J lost 6, with 20 bases in between. Germline V gene lookup returns CDR1 MDHEN and CDR2 SYDVKM. The CDR3 has 16 residues. Sequencing was performed with immunoSEQ multiplex PCR; in TCRdb, only in-frame clones are kept and a portion is missing. The sample shows 60,000 to 75,000 clones, 83% of them seen only once. If patients had autoimmune disease history or systemic immunosuppression, they were excluded. Here the sequenced sample was CD4+ or CD8+ T cells sorted from blood, taken in a trial of the OX40 agonist ivuxolimab. This TCR was recovered from an adult with an advanced solid tumor such as melanoma, head and neck, liver or kidney cancer. V is TRBV28 and J is TRBJ1-5; D is possibly TRBD1 (5 bases). The CDR3 region is CASSPPARAAVQPQHF. The CDR3 nucleotides read TGTGCCAGCAGTCCCCCCGCCAGGGCGGCTGTTCAGCCCCAGCATTTT. Using reference TRBV28 and TRBJ1-5 for the parts outside the CDR3, the full variable domain is DVKVTQSSRYLVKRTGEKVFLECVQDMDHENMFWYRQDPGLGLRLIYFSYDVKMKEKGDIPEGYSVSREKKERFSLILESASTNQTSMYLCASSPPARAAVQPQHFGDGTRLSIL.